This T cell receptor (beta chain) was retrieved from a study of Ad26.COV2.S vaccination and SARS-CoV-2 variants. Overall study findings and caveats: There was reportedly substantial breadth in spike-specific CD8+ and CD4+ T cell responses after vaccination. Placebo recipients had lower spike-specific TCR breadth than vaccine recipients. The TCR breadth and depth analyses may have produced an underestimate of total T cell responses. Recipients of vaccine and of placebo showed similar breadth of their non-spike TCR repertoires.

CDR1 and CDR2 (germline): ENHRY, SYGVKD. The CDR3 is 16 amino acids. Trimming removed 2 bases from V and 0 bases from J, with 12 bases in between. For this clone: Its specificity is unknown.

The assay was immunoSEQ multiplex PCR, and TCRdb's table has in-frame clones only and misses some. The sample has roughly 380,000 clones, 92% seen once. The sequenced sample was peripheral blood, obtained after recovery from COVID-19. This receptor was obtained from a human donor who had recovered from COVID-19. The V gene is TRBV10-3, the J gene TRBJ2-3; unclear D gene. CDR3 in DNA: TGTGCCATCAGTGAGGCCGGACGGATCAGCACAGATACGCAGTATTTT. This translates into CAISEAGRISTDTQYF.